Listed here are 24 T cell receptor beta chains from one sample, sequenced in a study of blood T cell repertoires in COVID-19 (dated by TCRdb to between 2020 and 2021). The library was produced with the immunoSEQ multiplex PCR assay. Sourced from immuneACCESS, this table was stored by TCRdb with only in-frame sequences that have V and J called. A share of the clones is absent; for the studies checked, an unresolved V gene accounts for under half, and the remainder has no known explanation. The table for this sample lists 210,000 or so clones; roughly 76% of them were counted only once. The ten largest clones add up to roughly 5% of the sample. The source material was peripheral blood. These receptors were collected from a human donor in a cohort sampled during active COVID-19.

Here the CDR3 reads CATSDPTGNTGELFF. The CDR3 DNA reads TGTGCCACCAGTGACCCGACAGGGAACACCGGGGAGCTGTTTTTT. The chain joins TRBV24-1 to TRBJ2-2; the D gene is possibly TRBD1 (6 bases). CDR1 KGHDR and CDR2 SFDVKD come from the germline V gene. Trimming cost V 4 bases and J 1 base, with 9 bases left between them. The CDR3 extends over 15 amino acids.

The chain recombines TRBV10-3 with TRBJ1-5, with 7 nucleotides matching TRBD1. The CDR3 has 16 residues. CDR1 and CDR2 (germline): ENHRY, SYGVKD. The V and J ends lost 5 bases and 0 bases, in that order; junction bases with no gene match: 7. The CDR3 loop is CAISWDSPYSNQPQHF. The CDR3 DNA reads TGTGCCATCAGTTGGGACAGCCCTTATAGCAATCAGCCCCAGCATTTT.

The rearrangement uses TRBV28 and TRBJ1-2, with 9 positions matching TRBD1. Germline V gene sequence: CDR1 MDHEN, CDR2 SYDVKM. V gave up 6 bases and J gave up 3 bases; unmatched junction bases: 8. CDR3 length: 15 amino acids. The CDR3 DNA sequence: TGTGCCAGCAGCGATCAGGGACAGGGAGACTATGGCTACACCTTC. This sequence encodes CASSDQGQGDYGYTF.

CDR3 loop: CSARLQETQYF. DNA for the CDR3: TGCAGTGCTAGATTACAAGAGACCCAGTACTTC. The V call is TRBV20-1, the J call TRBJ2-5, with D unresolved. Trimming removed 2 bases at V and 2 bases at J, with 3 bases between. The CDR3 length is 11 residues. Germline V gene lookup returns CDR1 DFQATT and CDR2 SNEGSKA (reference sequence).

The chain uses TRBV6-4 and TRBJ2-3, with 7 bases fitting TRBD2. The V and J ends lost 11 bases and 1 base, in that order; junction bases with no gene match: 9. CDR3 length: 14 amino acids. Per the germline V gene, CDR1 is MRHNA and CDR2 is SNTAGT. The CDR3 nucleotides are TGTGCCCCCAGGCGCGGGAGTGGCACAGATACGCAGTATTTT. Translated, it gives CAPRRGSGTDTQYF.

This clone showed up just once. A read error likely explains this, since a far larger clone differs by one base. Other DNA variants within this sample encode the same CDR3. This rearrangement joins TRBV28 to TRBJ2-7; TRBD1 is a possible D gene (5 bases). Germline CDR1 MDHEN, CDR2 SYDVKM. This CDR3 spans 12 amino acids. V shed 2 bases and J shed 3 bases, with 5 bases lying between them. CDR3 in amino acids: CASSLQGYEQYF. The CDR3 DNA is TGTGCCAGCAGTTTACAGGGCTACGAGCAGTACTTC.

The chain uses TRBV30 and TRBJ1-1, with D perhaps matching TRBD1 (5 bases). The CDR3 has 14 residues. Germline V gene sequence: CDR1 GTSNPN, CDR2 SVGIG (reference sequence). V lost 1 base and J lost 1, with 10 bases in between. The CDR3: CAWSAGFGNTEAFF. As DNA, the CDR3 is TGTGCCTGGAGTGCAGGGTTCGGGAACACTGAAGCTTTCTTT.

The gene calls are TRBV16 and TRBJ1-6, with 10 positions matching TRBD1. CDR3 length equals 15 residues. The V gene's germline CDR1 is KGHSY and CDR2 FQNENV. J was trimmed by 10 bases and V by 2 bases; bases with no gene match: 5. CDR3 sequence (DNA): TGTGCCAGCAGCCAAGGGGGGACAGGGGAGTCACCCCTCCACTTT. It encodes CASSQGGTGESPLHF.

About this clone itself: This CDR3 is also generated by other DNA sequences in the sample. This chain connects TRBV6-5 to TRBJ1-2; 7 bases match TRBD1. Germline CDR1 MNHEY, CDR2 SVGAGI. The CDR3 runs to 14 residues. After removal of 0 bases from V and 4 bases from J, the junction contained 2 bases not matched to a gene. The CDR3 region has the DNA TGTGCCAGCAGTTACTCGAGGGACAGCTATGGCTACACCTTC. Translating gives CASSYSRDSYGYTF.

The rearrangement uses TRBV7-9 and TRBJ2-3; D perhaps matches TRBD2 (5 bases). The germline CDR1 and CDR2 sequences are SEHNR and FQNEAQ (reference sequence). V lost 5 bases to trimming and J lost 1 base, with 19 bases between them. The CDR3 consists of 17 residues. This CDR3 is CASSQPELGSGTDTQYF. The CDR3 DNA is TGTGCCAGCAGCCAACCTGAACTAGGCTCTGGCACAGATACGCAGTATTTT.

V gene TRBV6-6 combines with J gene TRBJ1-1, with 7 bases identical to TRBD1. Unmatched junction bases numbered 7, after V lost 7 bases and J lost 2 bases. This CDR3 contains 14 residues. CDR1 and CDR2 from the germline V gene are MNHNY and SVGAGI (reference sequence). Written as DNA, the CDR3 is TGTGCCAGCACGTTCGGGACAGTCAACACTGAAGCTTTCTTT. Amino acid sequence: CASTFGTVNTEAFF.

The rearrangement links TRBV5-1 to TRBJ2-7; 8 bases agree with TRBD2. Germline V gene sequence: CDR1 SGHRS, CDR2 YFSETQ. CDR3 size: 13 residues. With 7 bases clipped from V and 7 bases from J, the junction kept 10 bases outside the gene matches. CDR3 nucleotide sequence: TGCGCCAGCCCCTACGGGGGGGCCGGGGAGCAGTACTTC. Protein: CASPYGGAGEQYF.

The CDR3 spells CSVARTNTEAFF. The DNA of the CDR3 is TGCAGCGTTGCCAGGACTAACACTGAAGCTTTCTTT. The V and J genes are TRBV29-1 and TRBJ1-1; no definite D call. The CDR3 runs 12 residues. V was shortened by 4 bases and J by 2 bases, with 8 bases between the two germline ends. From germline, CDR1 is SQVTM and CDR2 ANQGSEA.

The chain links TRBV18 to TRBJ1-5; TRBD1 is a possible D gene (5 bases). This CDR3 spans 16 amino acids. V lost 3 bases, J lost 2 bases, and 14 bases lay in between. Germline loops: CDR1 KGHSH, CDR2 LQKENI. CDR3 in amino acids: CASSPPGGVGNQPQHF. The CDR3 coding sequence is TGTGCCAGCTCACCGCCCGGGGGGGTGGGCAATCAGCCCCAGCATTTT. Drawing the rest from reference TRBV18 and TRBJ1-5, the complete variable domain is NAGVMQNPRHLVRRRGQEARLRCSPMKGHSHVYWYRQLPEEGLKFMVYLQKENIIDESGMPKERFSAEFPKEGPSILRIQQVVRGDSAAYFCASSPPGGVGNQPQHFGDGTRLSIL.

This clone was recorded only once. V gene TRBV6-5 combines with J gene TRBJ2-7, with 8 positions matching TRBD1. With V trimmed by 4 bases and J by 2 bases, 7 bases remained unmatched. This CDR3 region has 15 residues. Per the germline V gene, CDR1 is MNHEY and CDR2 is SVGAGI. CDR3 sequence reads: CASSSPGQVTYEQYF. CDR3 bases: TGTGCCAGCAGTTCCCCGGGACAGGTGACCTACGAGCAGTACTTC.

The chain joins TRBV13 to TRBJ2-7, with 9 bases fitting TRBD1. V lost 5 bases, J lost 4 bases, and 12 bases stayed unmatched. The CDR3 extends over 16 amino acids. The germline V gene has CDR1 PRHDT and CDR2 FYEKMQ (reference sequence). The CDR3: CASSTQTGQGRYEQYF. CDR3 nucleotide sequence: TGTGCCAGCAGCACCCAAACGGGACAGGGAAGGTACGAGCAGTACTTC.

The CDR3 sequence: CAISQGEGRTGELFF. The CDR3 nucleotides are TGTGCCATTTCCCAGGGGGAAGGGCGGACCGGGGAGCTGTTTTTT. This chain links TRBV10-3 with TRBJ2-2; TRBD1 matches 7 bases. Unmatched junction bases numbered 12, after V lost 9 bases and J lost 5 bases. The CDR3 extends over 15 amino acids. In germline, CDR1 is ENHRY, CDR2 SYGVKD.

The chain carries TRBV3-1 (or the pseudogene TRBV3-2) and TRBJ2-3; maybe TRBD2 (5 bases). V dropped 2 bases and J dropped 0 bases, with 15 bases sitting between them. The length of the CDR3 is 17 residues. Germline V gene sequence: CDR1 LGHDT, CDR2 YNNKEL (reference sequence). CDR3 sequence (DNA): TGTGCCAGCAGCCAAAGATGGAGGTTGCCTAGCACAGATACGCAGTATTTT. It yields the protein CASSQRWRLPSTDTQYF.

The chain joins TRBV9 to TRBJ1-1; the match to TRBD1 covers 7 bases. CDR1 is SGDLS, CDR2 YYNGEE, per germline. The V gene end was trimmed by 4 bases and the J gene end by 4 bases; junction bases not matched to a gene: 10. The CDR3 sequence is 15 residues long. The CDR3 DNA sequence: TGTGCCAGCAGCCTTCGGGGGACAGCAATCACTGAAGCTTTCTTT. Amino acids: CASSLRGTAITEAFF.

The rearrangement links TRBV2 to TRBJ1-2, with a weak D call TRBD1 (5 bases). The germline gives CDR1 SNHLY, CDR2 FYNNEI. CDR3 length: 15 amino acids. Trimming took off 0 bases at V and 4 bases at J, with 12 bases between the two ends. The CDR3 DNA sequence: TGTGCCAGCAGTGAAGCGCTTTGGGGCAGCTATGGCTACACCTTC. It specifies CASSEALWGSYGYTF.

The V call is TRBV3-1 (or the pseudogene TRBV3-2), the J call TRBJ2-2; TRBD2 agrees at 8 bases. V lost 4 bases to trimming and J lost 1 base; unmatched junction nucleotides: 11. CDR3 size: 18 residues. The germline gives CDR1 LGHDT, CDR2 YNNKEL (reference sequence). Here the CDR3 reads CASSLAPRLARNTGELFF. CDR3 bases: TGTGCCAGCAGCCTAGCCCCTCGACTAGCGAGGAACACCGGGGAGCTGTTTTTT.

This chain links TRBV7-6 with TRBJ2-3, with 9 bases fitting TRBD2. The germline gives CDR1 SGHVS, CDR2 FNYEAQ. The CDR3 extends over 18 amino acids. The junction had 12 bases not matched to a gene; V was cut back by 2 bases and J by 3 bases. The CDR3 region has the DNA TGTGCCAGCAGCTTAACTCGGGCTAGCGGGATGAGTACAGATACGCAGTATTTT. It is translated as CASSLTRASGMSTDTQYF.

The CDR3 is CASSRIGTEVNEKLFF. The DNA of the CDR3 is TGCGCCAGCAGCAGGATAGGGACAGAAGTTAATGAAAAACTGTTTTTT. The J gene is TRBJ1-4, the V gene TRBV5-1; TRBD1 agrees at 7 bases. CDR1 SGHRS and CDR2 YFSETQ come from the germline V gene. The CDR3 is 16 amino acids. Trimming took 4 bases from V and 4 from J; bases not matched to a gene: 10.

The rearrangement uses TRBV5-1 and TRBJ2-3; D possibly corresponds to TRBD2 (7 bases). CDR3 length: 15 residues. Germline loops: CDR1 SGHRS, CDR2 YFSETQ. V lost 6 bases to trimming and J lost 4 bases, with 18 bases between them. CDR3 DNA sequence: TGCGCCAGCACCCTAGGGGGGGCGGGCTCAGATACGCAGTATTTT. This encodes CASTLGGAGSDTQYF.